The clone carrying this T cell receptor beta chain was recorded many times. J was trimmed by 4 bases and V by 4 bases; bases with no gene match: 1. This CDR3 region has 14 residues. The germline CDR1 and CDR2 sequences are SEHNR and FQNEAQ (reference sequence). The entry originates in a study of blood T cells in healthy people across ages. A second PCR, run for about 6 to 12 cycles, used a sample-barcoded 5' primer plus a J-beta primer mix. TCRdb fed the 5' RACE reads into MiXCR, producing one record per CDR3 protein. This table holds approximately 680,000 distinct CDR3 sequences, 32% found once. This sequence joins TRBV7-9 and TRBJ2-3, with 11 bases aligning to TRBD1. This sequence was found in an elderly woman in good health. The sequenced material came from blood. CDR3 nucleotide sequence: TGTGCCAGCAGCTCGGACAGGGGGCCAGATACGCAGTATTTT. Its protein product is CASSSDRGPDTQYF. Together with reference TRBV7-9 and TRBJ2-3, the CDR3 gives the full variable domain: DTGVSQNPRHKITKRGQNVTFRCDPISEHNRLYWYRQTLGQGPEFLTYFQNEAQLEKSRLLSDRFSAERPKGSFSTLEIQRTEQGDSAMYLCASSSDRGPDTQYFGPGTRLTVL.